The 28 T cell receptor beta chains listed next were all sequenced from one sample in a study of T cells expressing NK-cell markers. With the 5' RACE reads reprocessed, TCRdb shows one record per CDR3 protein and no DNA. The sample totals about 460,000 distinct CDR3 sequences. Sequencing was done on a sample of blood T cells: a sorted CD56 or NKG2C T cell subset, CD4+ or CD8+ T cells, or bulk PBMC T cells (not recorded which). Receptors were obtained from a woman aged 45-59 years in good health.

The chain has TRBV5-1 and TRBJ1-2; the TCRdb call, TRBD1, lacks DNA for checking. This CDR3 region has 12 residues. From germline, CDR1 is SGHRS and CDR2 YFSETQ. The CDR3 sequence: CASSGGQDGYTF. Variable domain in full (rest from reference TRBV5-1 and TRBJ1-2): KAGVTQTPRYLIKTRGQQVTLSCSPISGHRSVSWYQQTPGQGLQFLFEYFSETQRNKGNFPGRFSGRQFSNSRSEMNVSTLELGDSALYLCASSGGQDGYTFGSGTRLTVV.

The chain recombines TRBV5-6 with TRBJ2-1; TCRdb picks TRBD1, but there is no DNA to check that call. Germline V gene data show CDR1 as SGHDT and CDR2 as YYEEEE. CDR3 length equals 15 residues. The CDR3 loop is CASSLVTGQPNEQFF.

The gene calls are TRBV6-5 and TRBJ2-3; TCRdb designates TRBD1, a call that cannot be tested without DNA. The CDR3 covers 15 residues. Per germline, CDR1 MNHEY and CDR2 SVGAGI. The CDR3 protein is CASNPWGSSTDTQYF.

The chain links TRBV20-1 to TRBJ2-5; TCRdb's assignment of TRBD2 cannot be checked, as there is no DNA. The CDR3 runs 15 residues. Germline V CDR1 and CDR2: DFQATT, SNEGSKA (reference sequence). The CDR3 spells CSARAWTRPRETQYF.

The chain recombines TRBV5-1 with TRBJ1-6. The length of the CDR3 is 14 residues. CDR1 and CDR2 from the germline V gene are SGHRS and YFSETQ. CDR3 residues: CASSLGTADSPLHF.

This rearrangement joins TRBV3-1 to TRBJ2-4; the D call from TCRdb, TRBD2, cannot be confirmed without DNA. The CDR3 contains 12 residues. CDR1 is LGHDT, CDR2 YNNKEL, per germline (reference sequence). The CDR3 reads CASSPAGSIQYF.

J is TRBJ1-5 and V is TRBV12-3 or TRBV12-4. This CDR3 region has 13 residues. The CDR3 loop reads CASLSGQHQPQHF.

The rearrangement uses TRBV19 and TRBJ2-1; TCRdb indicates TRBD1, and absent DNA this call remains unverified. This CDR3 comprises 18 residues. Germline V gene lookup returns CDR1 LNHDA and CDR2 SQIVND (reference sequence). Here the CDR3 reads CASSRGQGFLSSYNEQFF.

CDR3 region: CASSLRVGTSYEQYF. J is TRBJ2-7 and V is TRBV7-9. This CDR3 has 15 amino acids. Germline V gene data show CDR1 as SEHNR and CDR2 as FQNEAQ (reference sequence).

The rearrangement uses TRBV7-2 and TRBJ2-5; absent DNA, TCRdb's TRBD2 call cannot be checked. CDR3 length equals 13 residues. The V gene's germline CDR1 is SGHTA and CDR2 FQGNSA. CDR3 amino acids: CASSFAGPETQYF.

The V and J genes are TRBV5-1 and TRBJ2-3; TCRdb proposes TRBD1, but this gene call is untestable without DNA. Germline CDR1 SGHRS, CDR2 YFSETQ. The CDR3 extends over 15 amino acids. CDR3 in amino acids: CASSLEGGFTDTQYF.

The CDR3 region is CASSSGLAGLYYEQYF. The rearrangement uses TRBV5-1 and TRBJ2-7; TCRdb returns TRBD2, unconfirmable since there is no DNA. The CDR3 loop spans 16 amino acids. CDR1 is SGHRS, CDR2 YFSETQ, per germline.

The V gene is TRBV9, the J gene TRBJ1-6. CDR1 is SGDLS, CDR2 YYNGEE, per germline. CDR3 size: 13 residues. The CDR3 loop reads CASSVEAESPLHF.

The chain recombines TRBV11-3 with TRBJ2-1. Germline V gene sequence: CDR1 SGHNT, CDR2 YENEEA. The CDR3 is made up of 13 amino acids. CDR3 amino acids: CASSSVRAVEQFF.

The CDR3 loop is CASSRSSGTGGREQFF. This chain links TRBV7-2 with TRBJ2-1; no DNA is available, so the TRBD1 call from TCRdb remains unchecked. The CDR3 length is 16 residues. CDR1 is SGHTA and CDR2 is FQGNSA in the germline V gene.

The chain uses TRBV5-1 and TRBJ2-7; lacking DNA, the TRBD1 call made by TCRdb goes unchecked. The CDR3 has 15 amino acids. Germline CDR1 and CDR2: SGHRS and YFSETQ. CDR3: CASSLLTGPSYEQYF.

CDR3 amino acids: CASSARLTDTQYF. The chain recombines TRBV9 with TRBJ2-3. The CDR3 totals 13 residues. Germline CDR1 reads SGDLS; CDR2 reads YYNGEE.

J is TRBJ2-5 and V is TRBV5-5. Germline V lookup: CDR1 SGHKS, CDR2 YYEKEE (reference sequence). The CDR3 runs to 13 residues. CDR3 loop: CASSLGFVETQYF.

The chain joins TRBV5-1 to TRBJ1-1. Germline CDR1 is SGHRS and CDR2 is YFSETQ. The CDR3 has 13 amino acids. CDR3 sequence: CASSLGPNTEAFF.

The gene calls are TRBV11-2 and TRBJ1-1; TCRdb selects TRBD1, and the lack of DNA leaves this call unchecked. In germline, CDR1 is SGHAT, CDR2 FQNNGV. The CDR3 has 13 amino acids. CDR3 protein: CASSLTGDREAFF.

The V call is TRBV24-1, the J call TRBJ1-4; with no DNA, the TCRdb D assignment of TRBD1 cannot be verified. The CDR3 covers 13 residues. Germline CDR1 and CDR2: KGHDR and SFDVKD. The CDR3 loop is CATSDPDSEKLFF.

The genes are TRBV7-2 and TRBJ2-3. CDR3 length equals 14 residues. The germline gives CDR1 SGHTA, CDR2 FQGNSA. CDR3: CASSLETVRDTQYF.

The chain is built from TRBV2 and TRBJ1-1. Germline CDR1 reads SNHLY; CDR2 reads FYNNEI. CDR3 length equals 14 residues. CDR3 in amino acids: CASSEAHSYTEAFF.

The V gene is TRBV2, the J gene TRBJ2-1; the D call from TCRdb, TRBD2, cannot be confirmed without DNA. This CDR3 has 14 amino acids. Looked up from germline, CDR1 is SNHLY and CDR2 is FYNNEI. The CDR3 loop is CASSDLVASNEQFF.

This chain uses TRBV29-1 with TRBJ2-7; TCRdb outputs TRBD2, but without DNA this stays unchecked. The CDR3 is 14 amino acids. Germline CDR1 is SQVTM and CDR2 is ANQGSEA. The CDR3 sequence: CSVEGLADSYEQYF.

The chain links TRBV3-1 to TRBJ2-5; without DNA, the TCRdb call of TRBD2 cannot be checked. CDR1 LGHDT and CDR2 YNNKEL come from the germline V gene (reference sequence). The CDR3 totals 17 residues. CDR3 region: CASSLRGLAGVRNSKNF.

This chain links TRBV7-9 with TRBJ1-1. CDR1 and CDR2 (germline): SEHNR, FQNEAQ (reference sequence). This CDR3 region has 15 residues. This CDR3 is CASSSPSGWRTEAFF.

This chain joins TRBV7-2 and TRBJ2-2; without DNA, the TCRdb call of TRBD2 cannot be checked. This CDR3 is built from 17 residues. CDR1 and CDR2 from the germline V gene are SGHTA and FQGNSA. The CDR3 here is CASSLVGGGVTTGELFF.